This T cell receptor (beta chain) was obtained from a study of glioma-infiltrating T cells. Study-level information: Glioblastomas were WHO grade IV, sampled at first diagnosis; low-grade were grade II.

This clonotype was seen a handful of times. The antigen remains undetermined. Without the conserved terminal phenylalanine or tryptophan, this CDR3 likely stems from a read error. The iRepertoire nested amplicon-rescue multiplex PCR amplified TCR alpha and beta CDR3s from RNA. From the multiplex PCR reads, TCRdb called clonotypes with MiXCR, one entry per CDR3 protein. The repertoire consists of approximately 400,000 distinct CDR3 sequences, with roughly 41% occurring once and the leading ten covering 9.5% to 15%. The CDR3 contains 16 residues. Germline loops: CDR1 MGHRA, CDR2 YSYEKL. Deletions cut 2 bases from V and 0 bases from J, with 12 bases between. Study-level results: Tissue-blood divergence was below expectation in non-neoplastic patients, above in gliomas.

The sequence derives from a human donor with low-grade glioma or glioblastoma, undergoing nonglioma brain surgery, or in good health (not recorded which). The chain joins TRBV4-1 to TRBJ2-3; D uncertain. Sequences were obtained from glioma tissue, nonneoplastic brain tissue, or PBMCs (not recorded which). For the CDR3, the DNA is TGCGCCAGCAGCCAACTAGAGTTCCCTAGCACAGATACGCAGTATGTT. Translated, it gives CASSQLEFPSTDTQYV.